This T cell receptor (beta chain) was sequenced for a study of PD-1 blockade in classical Hodgkin lymphoma. General study points: Patients newly diagnosed and complete responders had comparable baseline diversity.

TCRdb keeps only in-frame clones here, not all; method: immunoSEQ multiplex PCR. The table lists about 72,000 clones, 90% to 95% of them singletons. The CDR3 spans 15 residues. Germline CDR1 and CDR2: WNHNN and SYGVQD (reference sequence). V lost 10 bases and J lost 1; bases outside the gene matches: 12. Relapse after autologous stem cell transplantation occurred in every patient, and brentuximab vedotin exposure varied. This clone has a single count. What it binds is unknown. The sequences come from peripheral blood mononuclear cells (PBMCs), collected at baseline. The receptor was isolated from a human donor with classical Hodgkin lymphoma. The V call is TRBV10-1, the J call TRBJ2-5; 7 positions match TRBD1. CDR3 amino acids: CATGMRDRLQETQYF. The DNA for the CDR3 is TGCGCCACCGGAATGAGGGACAGACTCCAAGAGACCCAGTACTTC.